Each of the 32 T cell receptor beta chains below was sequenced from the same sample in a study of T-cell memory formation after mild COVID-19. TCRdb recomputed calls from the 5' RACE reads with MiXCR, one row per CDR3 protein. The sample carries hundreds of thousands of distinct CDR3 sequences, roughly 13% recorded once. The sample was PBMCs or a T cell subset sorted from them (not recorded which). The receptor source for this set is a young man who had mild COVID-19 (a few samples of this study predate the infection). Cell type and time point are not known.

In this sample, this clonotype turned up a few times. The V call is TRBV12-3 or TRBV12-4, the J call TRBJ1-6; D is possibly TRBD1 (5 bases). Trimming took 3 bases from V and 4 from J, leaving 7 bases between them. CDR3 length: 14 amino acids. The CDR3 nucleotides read TGTGCCAGCAGTTTGGGGACTTATAATTCACCCCTCCACTTT. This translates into CASSLGTYNSPLHF.

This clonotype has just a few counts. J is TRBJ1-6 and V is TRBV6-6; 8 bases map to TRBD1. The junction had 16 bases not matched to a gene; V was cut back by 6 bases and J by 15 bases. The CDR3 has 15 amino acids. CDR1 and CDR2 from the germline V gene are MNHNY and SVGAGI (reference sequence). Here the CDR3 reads CASSLRPDRARVLHF. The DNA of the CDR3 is TGTGCCAGCAGCTTGAGACCGGACAGGGCCAGGGTCCTCCACTTT.

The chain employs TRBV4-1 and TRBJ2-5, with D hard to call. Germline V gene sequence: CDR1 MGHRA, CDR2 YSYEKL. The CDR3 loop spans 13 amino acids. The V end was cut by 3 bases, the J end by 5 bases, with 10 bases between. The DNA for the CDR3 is TGCGCCAGCAGCCAGGGAATTCGGGAGACCCAGTACTTC. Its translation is CASSQGIRETQYF.

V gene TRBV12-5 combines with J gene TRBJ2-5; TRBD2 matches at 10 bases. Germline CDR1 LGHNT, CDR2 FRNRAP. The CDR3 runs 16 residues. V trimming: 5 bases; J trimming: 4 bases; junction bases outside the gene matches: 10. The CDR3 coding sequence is TGTGCTAGTGGTCCAGCTAGCGGGGGATTGGTAGAGACCCAGTACTTC. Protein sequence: CASGPASGGLVETQYF.

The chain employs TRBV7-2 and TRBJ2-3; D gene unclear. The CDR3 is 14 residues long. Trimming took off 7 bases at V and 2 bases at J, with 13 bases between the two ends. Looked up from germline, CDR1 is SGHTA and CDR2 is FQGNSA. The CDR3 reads CASTVRSSTDTQYF. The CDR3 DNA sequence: TGTGCCAGCACCGTTAGATCGTCCACAGATACGCAGTATTTT.

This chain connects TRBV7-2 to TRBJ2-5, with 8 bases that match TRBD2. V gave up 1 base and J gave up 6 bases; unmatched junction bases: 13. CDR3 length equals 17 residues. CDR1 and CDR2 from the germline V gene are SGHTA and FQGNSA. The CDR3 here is CASSLEAGLAGLKTQYF. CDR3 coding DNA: TGTGCCAGCAGCTTAGAGGCCGGACTAGCTGGCTTGAAGACCCAGTACTTC.

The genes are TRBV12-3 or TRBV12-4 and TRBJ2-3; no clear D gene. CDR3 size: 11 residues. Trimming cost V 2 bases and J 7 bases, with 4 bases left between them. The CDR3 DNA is TGTGCCAGCAGTTTATGGTATACGCAGTATTTT. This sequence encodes CASSLWYTQYF.

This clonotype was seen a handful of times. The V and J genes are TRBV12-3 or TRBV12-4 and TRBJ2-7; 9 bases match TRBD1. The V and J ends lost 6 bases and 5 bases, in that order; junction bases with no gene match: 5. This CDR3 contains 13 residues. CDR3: CASRKGQGNEQYF. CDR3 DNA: TGTGCCAGCAGGAAGGGACAGGGTAACGAGCAGTACTTC.

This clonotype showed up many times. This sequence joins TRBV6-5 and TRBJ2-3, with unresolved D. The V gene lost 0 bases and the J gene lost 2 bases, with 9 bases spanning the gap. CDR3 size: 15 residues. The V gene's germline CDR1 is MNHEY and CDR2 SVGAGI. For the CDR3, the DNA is TGTGCCAGCAGTTACTCCCCTAGATCCACAGATACGCAGTATTTT. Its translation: CASSYSPRSTDTQYF.

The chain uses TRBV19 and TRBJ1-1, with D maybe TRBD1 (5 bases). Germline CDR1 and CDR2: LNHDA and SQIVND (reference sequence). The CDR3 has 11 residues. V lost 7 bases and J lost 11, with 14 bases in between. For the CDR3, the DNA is TGTGCCAGTAATCAGGGACGGAGGGCTTTCTTT. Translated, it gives CASNQGRRAFF.

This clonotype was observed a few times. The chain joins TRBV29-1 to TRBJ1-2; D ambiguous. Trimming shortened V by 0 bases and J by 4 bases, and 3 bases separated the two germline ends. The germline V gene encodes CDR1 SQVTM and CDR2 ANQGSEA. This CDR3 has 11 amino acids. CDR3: CSVEDLYGYTF. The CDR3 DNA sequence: TGCAGCGTTGAAGATCTCTATGGCTACACCTTC.

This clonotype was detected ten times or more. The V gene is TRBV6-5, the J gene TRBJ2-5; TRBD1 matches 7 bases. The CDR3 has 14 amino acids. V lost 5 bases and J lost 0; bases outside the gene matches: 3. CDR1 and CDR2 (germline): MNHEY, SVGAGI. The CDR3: CASSPGTDQETQYF. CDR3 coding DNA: TGTGCCAGCAGTCCCGGGACAGACCAAGAGACCCAGTACTTC.

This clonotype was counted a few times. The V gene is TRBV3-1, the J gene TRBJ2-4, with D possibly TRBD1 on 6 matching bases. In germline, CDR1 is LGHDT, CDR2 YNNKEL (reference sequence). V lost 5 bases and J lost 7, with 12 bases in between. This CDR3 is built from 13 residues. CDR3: CASSTTGRNIQYF. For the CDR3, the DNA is TGTGCCAGCAGCACCACAGGGCGGAACATTCAGTACTTC.

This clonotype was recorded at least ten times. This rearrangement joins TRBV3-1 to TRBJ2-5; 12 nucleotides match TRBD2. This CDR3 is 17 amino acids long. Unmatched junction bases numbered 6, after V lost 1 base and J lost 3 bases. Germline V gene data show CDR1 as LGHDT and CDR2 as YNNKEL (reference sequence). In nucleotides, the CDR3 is TGTGCCAGCAGCCAAGGTGCGACTAGCGGGGGAGAAGAGACCCAGTACTTC. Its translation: CASSQGATSGGEETQYF.

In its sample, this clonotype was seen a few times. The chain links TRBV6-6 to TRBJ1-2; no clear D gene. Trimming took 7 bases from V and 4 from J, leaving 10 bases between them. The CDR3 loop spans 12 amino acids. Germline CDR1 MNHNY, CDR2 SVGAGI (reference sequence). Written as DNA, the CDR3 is TGTGCCAGCACACTTAGTGGCTATGGCTACACCTTC. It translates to CASTLSGYGYTF.

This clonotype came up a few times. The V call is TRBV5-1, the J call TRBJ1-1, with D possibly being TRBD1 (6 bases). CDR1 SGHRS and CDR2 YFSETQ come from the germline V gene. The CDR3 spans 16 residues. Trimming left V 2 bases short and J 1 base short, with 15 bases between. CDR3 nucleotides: TGCGCCAGCAGCTTTTACTGGGGGCGGGAGAACACTGAAGCTTTCTTT. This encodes CASSFYWGRENTEAFF.

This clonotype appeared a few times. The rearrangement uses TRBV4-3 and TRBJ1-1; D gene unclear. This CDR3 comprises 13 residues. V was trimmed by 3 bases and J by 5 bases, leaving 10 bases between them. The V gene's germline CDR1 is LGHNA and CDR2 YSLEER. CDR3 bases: TGCGCCAGCAGCCACCTTACGGGTACTGAAGCTTTCTTT. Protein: CASSHLTGTEAFF.

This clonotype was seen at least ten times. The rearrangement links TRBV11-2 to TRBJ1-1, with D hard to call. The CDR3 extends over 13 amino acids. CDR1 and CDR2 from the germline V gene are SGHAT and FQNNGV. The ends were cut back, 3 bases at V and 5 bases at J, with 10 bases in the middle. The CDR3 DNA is TGTGCCAGCAGCTTGAACGGGGAGACTGAAGCTTTCTTT. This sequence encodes CASSLNGETEAFF.

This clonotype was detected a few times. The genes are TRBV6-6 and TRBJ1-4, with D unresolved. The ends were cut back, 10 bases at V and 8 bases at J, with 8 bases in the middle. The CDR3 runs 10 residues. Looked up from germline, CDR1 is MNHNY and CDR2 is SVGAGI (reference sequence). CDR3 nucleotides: TGTGCCACGCTGTGGGAAAAACTGTTTTTT. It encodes CATLWEKLFF.

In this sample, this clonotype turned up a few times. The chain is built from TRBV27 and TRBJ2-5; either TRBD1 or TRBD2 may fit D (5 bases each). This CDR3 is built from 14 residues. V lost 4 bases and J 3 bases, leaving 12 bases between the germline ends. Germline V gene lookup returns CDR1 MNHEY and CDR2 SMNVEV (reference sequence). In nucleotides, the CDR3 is TGTGCCAGCAGTTGGGGACGGGAAAAAGAGACCCAGTACTTC. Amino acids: CASSWGREKETQYF.

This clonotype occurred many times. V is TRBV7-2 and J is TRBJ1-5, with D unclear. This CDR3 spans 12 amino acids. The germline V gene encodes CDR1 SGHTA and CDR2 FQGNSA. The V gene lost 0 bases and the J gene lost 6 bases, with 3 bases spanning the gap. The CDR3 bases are TGTGCCAGCAGCTTAGCCCCTCAGCCCCAGCATTTT. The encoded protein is CASSLAPQPQHF.

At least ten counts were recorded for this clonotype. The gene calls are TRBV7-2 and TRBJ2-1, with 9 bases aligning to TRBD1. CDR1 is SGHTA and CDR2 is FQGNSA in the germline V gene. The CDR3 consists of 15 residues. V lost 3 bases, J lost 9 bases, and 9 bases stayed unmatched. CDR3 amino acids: CASSFNRGLPIEQFF. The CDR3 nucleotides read TGTGCCAGCAGCTTCAACAGGGGGCTCCCTATTGAGCAGTTCTTC.

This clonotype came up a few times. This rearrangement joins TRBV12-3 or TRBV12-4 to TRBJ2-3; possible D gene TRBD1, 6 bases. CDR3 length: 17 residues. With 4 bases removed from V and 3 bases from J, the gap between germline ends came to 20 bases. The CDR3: CASSSYRGGRETDTQYF. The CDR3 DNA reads TGTGCCAGCAGTTCCTACCGTGGGGGCAGGGAGACAGATACGCAGTATTTT.

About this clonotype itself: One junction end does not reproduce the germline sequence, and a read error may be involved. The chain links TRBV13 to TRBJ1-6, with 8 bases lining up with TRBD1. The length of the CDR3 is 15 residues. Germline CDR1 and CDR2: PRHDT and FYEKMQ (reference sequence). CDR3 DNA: TGTGCCAGCAGCCTAGGGGACAGGTATAATTCACCCCTCCACTTT. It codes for CASSLGDRYNSPLHF.

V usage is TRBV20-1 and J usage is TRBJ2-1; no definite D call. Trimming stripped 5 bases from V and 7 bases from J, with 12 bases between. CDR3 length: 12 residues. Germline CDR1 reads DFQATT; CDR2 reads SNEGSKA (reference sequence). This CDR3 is CSASPIPNEQFF. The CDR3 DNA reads TGCAGTGCTTCCCCCATACCAAATGAGCAGTTCTTC.

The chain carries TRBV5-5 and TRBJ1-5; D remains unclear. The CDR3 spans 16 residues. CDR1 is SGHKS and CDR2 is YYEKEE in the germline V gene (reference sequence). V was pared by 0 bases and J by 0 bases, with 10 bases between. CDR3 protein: CASSLGGSGSNQPQHF. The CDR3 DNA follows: TGTGCCAGCAGCTTGGGGGGTTCGGGTAGCAATCAGCCCCAGCATTTT. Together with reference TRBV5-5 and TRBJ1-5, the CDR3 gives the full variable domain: DAGVTQSPTHLIKTRGQQVTLRCSPISGHKSVSWYQQVLGQGPQFIFQYYEKEERGRGNFPDRFSARQFPNYSSELNVNALLLGDSALYLCASSLGGSGSNQPQHFGDGTRLSIL.

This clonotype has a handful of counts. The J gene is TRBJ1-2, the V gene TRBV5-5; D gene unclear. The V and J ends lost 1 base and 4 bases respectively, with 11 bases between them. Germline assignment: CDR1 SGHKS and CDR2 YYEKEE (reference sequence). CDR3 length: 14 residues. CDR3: CASSLSGLGYGYTF. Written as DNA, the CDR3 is TGTGCCAGCAGCTTGTCGGGGTTAGGCTATGGCTACACCTTC. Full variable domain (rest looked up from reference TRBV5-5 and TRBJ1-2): DAGVTQSPTHLIKTRGQQVTLRCSPISGHKSVSWYQQVLGQGPQFIFQYYEKEERGRGNFPDRFSARQFPNYSSELNVNALLLGDSALYLCASSLSGLGYGYTFGSGTRLTVV.

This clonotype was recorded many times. CDR3 residues: CASSQGGSYEQYF. CDR3 bases: TGCGCCAGCAGCCAAGGGGGCTCCTACGAGCAGTACTTC. This chain uses TRBV4-3 with TRBJ2-7; no definite D call. CDR3 size: 13 residues. Germline lookup yields CDR1 LGHNA and CDR2 YSLEER. V was cut by 1 base and J by 0 bases, with 4 bases left in between.

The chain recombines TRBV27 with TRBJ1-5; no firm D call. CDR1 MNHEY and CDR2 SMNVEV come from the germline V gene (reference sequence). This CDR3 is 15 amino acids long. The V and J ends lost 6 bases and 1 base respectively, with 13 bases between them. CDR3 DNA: TGTGCCAGCAGCCCGTCCCCGGGGAGCAATCAGCCCCAGCATTTT. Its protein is CASSPSPGSNQPQHF.

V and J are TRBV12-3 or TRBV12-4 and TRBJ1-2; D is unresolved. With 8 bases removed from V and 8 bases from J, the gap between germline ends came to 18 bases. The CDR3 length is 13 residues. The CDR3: CASGFRDYGGYTF. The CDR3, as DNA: TGTGCCAGCGGATTCCGGGATTATGGCGGCTACACCTTC.

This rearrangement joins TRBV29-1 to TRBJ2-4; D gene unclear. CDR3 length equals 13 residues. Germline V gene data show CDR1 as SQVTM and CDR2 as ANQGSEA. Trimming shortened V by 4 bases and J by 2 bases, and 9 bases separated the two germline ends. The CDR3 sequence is CSVGPLTKNIQYF. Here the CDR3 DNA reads TGCAGCGTTGGCCCCTTAACCAAAAACATTCAGTACTTC.

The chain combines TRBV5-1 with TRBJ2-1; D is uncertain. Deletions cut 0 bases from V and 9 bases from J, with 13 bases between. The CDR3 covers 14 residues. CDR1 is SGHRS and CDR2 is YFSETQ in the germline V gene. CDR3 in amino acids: CASSLDASTSEQFF. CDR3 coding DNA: TGCGCCAGCAGCTTGGATGCCAGTACAAGTGAGCAGTTCTTC.